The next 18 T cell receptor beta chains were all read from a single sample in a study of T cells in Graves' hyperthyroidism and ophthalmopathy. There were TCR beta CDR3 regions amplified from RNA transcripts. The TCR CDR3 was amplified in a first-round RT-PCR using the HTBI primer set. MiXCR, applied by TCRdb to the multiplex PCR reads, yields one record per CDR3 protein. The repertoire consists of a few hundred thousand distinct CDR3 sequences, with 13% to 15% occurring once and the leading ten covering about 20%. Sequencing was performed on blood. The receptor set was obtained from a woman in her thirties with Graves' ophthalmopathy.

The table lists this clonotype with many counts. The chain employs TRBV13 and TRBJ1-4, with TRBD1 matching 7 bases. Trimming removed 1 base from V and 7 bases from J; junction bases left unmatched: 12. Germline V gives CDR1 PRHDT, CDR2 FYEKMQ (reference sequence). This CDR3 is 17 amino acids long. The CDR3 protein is CASSLALSDRRSEKLFF. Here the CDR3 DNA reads TGTGCCAGCAGCTTAGCACTCTCGGACAGGAGGAGTGAAAAACTGTTTTTT. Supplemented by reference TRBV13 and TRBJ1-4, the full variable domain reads AAGVIQSPRHLIKEKRETATLKCYPIPRHDTVYWYQQGPGQDPQFLISFYEKMQSDKGSIPDRFSAQQFSDYHSELNMSSLELGDSALYFCASSLALSDRRSEKLFFGSGTQLSVL.

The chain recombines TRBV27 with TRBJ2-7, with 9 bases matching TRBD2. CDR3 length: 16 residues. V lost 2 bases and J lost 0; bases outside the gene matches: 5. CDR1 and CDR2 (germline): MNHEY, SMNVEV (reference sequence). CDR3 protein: CASSLLAGRLSYEQYF. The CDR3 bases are TGTGCCAGCAGTTTACTAGCGGGGCGACTCTCCTACGAGCAGTACTTC.

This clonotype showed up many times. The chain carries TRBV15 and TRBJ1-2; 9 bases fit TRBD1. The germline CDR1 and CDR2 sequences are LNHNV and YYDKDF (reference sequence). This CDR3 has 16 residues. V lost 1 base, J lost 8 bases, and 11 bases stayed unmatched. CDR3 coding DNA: TGTGCCACCAGCAGAGCTTTCCCAACAGGGGGCTTGGGCTACACCTTC. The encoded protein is CATSRAFPTGGLGYTF.

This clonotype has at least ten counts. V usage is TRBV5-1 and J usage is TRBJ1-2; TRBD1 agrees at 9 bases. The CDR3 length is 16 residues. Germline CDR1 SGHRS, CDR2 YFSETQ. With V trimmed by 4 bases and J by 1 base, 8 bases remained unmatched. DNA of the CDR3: TGCGCCAGCAGCGGACCGGGACAGGGAAGTAACTATGGCTACACCTTC. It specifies CASSGPGQGSNYGYTF.

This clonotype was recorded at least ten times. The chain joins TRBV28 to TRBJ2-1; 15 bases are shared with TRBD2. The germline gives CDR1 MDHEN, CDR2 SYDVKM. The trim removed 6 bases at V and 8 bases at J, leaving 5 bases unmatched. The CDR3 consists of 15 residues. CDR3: CASSLGTSGGHEQFF. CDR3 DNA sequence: TGTGCCAGCAGCCTAGGGACTAGCGGGGGGCATGAGCAGTTCTTC. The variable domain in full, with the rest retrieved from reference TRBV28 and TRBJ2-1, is DVKVTQSSRYLVKRTGEKVFLECVQDMDHENMFWYRQDPGLGLRLIYFSYDVKMKEKGDIPEGYSVSREKKERFSLILESASTNQTSMYLCASSLGTSGGHEQFFGPGTRLTVL.

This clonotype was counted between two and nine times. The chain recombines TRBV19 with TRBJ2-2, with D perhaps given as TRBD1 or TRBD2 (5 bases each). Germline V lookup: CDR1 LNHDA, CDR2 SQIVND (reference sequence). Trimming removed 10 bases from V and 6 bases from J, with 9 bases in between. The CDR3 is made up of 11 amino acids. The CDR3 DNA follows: TGTGCCACCCGAGGGGCCGGGGAGCTGTTTTTT. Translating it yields CATRGAGELFF.

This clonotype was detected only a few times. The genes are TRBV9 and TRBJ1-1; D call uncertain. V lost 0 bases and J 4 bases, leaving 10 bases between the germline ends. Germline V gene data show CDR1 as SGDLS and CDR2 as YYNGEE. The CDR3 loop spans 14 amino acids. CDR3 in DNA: TGTGCCAGCAGCGTAGGGCAGGAGATCACTGAAGCTTTCTTT. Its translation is CASSVGQEITEAFF. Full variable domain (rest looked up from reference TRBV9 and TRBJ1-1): DSGVTQTPKHLITATGQRVTLRCSPRSGDLSVYWYQQSLDQGLQFLIQYYNGEERAKGNILERFSAQQFPDLHSELNLSSLELGDSALYFCASSVGQEITEAFFGQGTRLTVV.

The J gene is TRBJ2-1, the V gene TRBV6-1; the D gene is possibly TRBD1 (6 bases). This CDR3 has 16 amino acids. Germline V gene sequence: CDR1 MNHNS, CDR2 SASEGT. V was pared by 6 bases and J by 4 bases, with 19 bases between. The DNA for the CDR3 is TGTGCCAGCAGAAAAAACCGGGACAACAGATACAATGAGCAGTTCTTC. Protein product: CASRKNRDNRYNEQFF.

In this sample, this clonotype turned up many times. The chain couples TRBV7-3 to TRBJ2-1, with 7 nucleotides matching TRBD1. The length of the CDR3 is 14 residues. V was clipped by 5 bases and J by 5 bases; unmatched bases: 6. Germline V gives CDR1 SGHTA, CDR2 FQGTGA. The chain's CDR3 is CASSPSGQDNEQFF. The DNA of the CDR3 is TGTGCCAGCAGCCCATCCGGACAGGACAATGAGCAGTTCTTC.

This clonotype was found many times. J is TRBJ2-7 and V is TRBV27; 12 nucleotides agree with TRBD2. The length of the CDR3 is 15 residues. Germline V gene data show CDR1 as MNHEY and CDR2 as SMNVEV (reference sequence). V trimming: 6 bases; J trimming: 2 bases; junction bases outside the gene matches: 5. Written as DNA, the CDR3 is TGTGCCAGCAGATTCGGACTAGCGGGGCCCTACGAGCAGTACTTC. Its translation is CASRFGLAGPYEQYF.

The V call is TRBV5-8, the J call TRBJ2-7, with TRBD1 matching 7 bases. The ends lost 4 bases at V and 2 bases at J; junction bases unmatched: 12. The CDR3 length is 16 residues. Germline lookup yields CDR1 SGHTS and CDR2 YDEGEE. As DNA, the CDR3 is TGTGCCAGCAGCAATTACAGGGGCCATTCCCCCTACGAGCAGTACTTC. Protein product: CASSNYRGHSPYEQYF.

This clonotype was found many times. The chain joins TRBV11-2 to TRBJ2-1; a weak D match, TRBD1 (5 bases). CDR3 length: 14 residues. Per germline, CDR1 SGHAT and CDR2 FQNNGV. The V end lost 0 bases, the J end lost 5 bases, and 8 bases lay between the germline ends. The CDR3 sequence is CASSLDRQNNEQFF. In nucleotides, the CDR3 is TGTGCCAGCAGCTTAGATCGACAGAACAATGAGCAGTTCTTC. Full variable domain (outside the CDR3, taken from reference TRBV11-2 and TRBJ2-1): EAGVAQSPRYKIIEKRQSVAFWCNPISGHATLYWYQQILGQGPKLLIQFQNNGVVDDSQLPKDRFSAERLKGVDSTLKIQPAKLEDSAVYLCASSLDRQNNEQFFGPGTRLTVL.

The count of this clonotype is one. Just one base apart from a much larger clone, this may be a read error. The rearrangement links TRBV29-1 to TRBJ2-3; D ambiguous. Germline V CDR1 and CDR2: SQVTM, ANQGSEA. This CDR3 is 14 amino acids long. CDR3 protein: CSVEKRSATDTQCF. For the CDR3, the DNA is TGCAGCGTTGAAAAAAGGTCTGCCACAGATACGCAGTGTTTT.

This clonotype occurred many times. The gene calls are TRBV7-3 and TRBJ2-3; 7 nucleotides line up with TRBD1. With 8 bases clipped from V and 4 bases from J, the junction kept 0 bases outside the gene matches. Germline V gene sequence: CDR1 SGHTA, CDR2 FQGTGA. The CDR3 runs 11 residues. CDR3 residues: CASQGADTQYF. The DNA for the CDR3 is TGTGCCAGCCAGGGGGCAGATACGCAGTATTTT. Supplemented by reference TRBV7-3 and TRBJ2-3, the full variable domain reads GAGVSQTPSNKVTEKGKYVELRCDPISGHTALYWYRQSLGQGPEFLIYFQGTGAADDSGLPNDRFFAVRPEGSVSTLKIQRTERGDSAVYLCASQGADTQYFGPGTRLTVL.

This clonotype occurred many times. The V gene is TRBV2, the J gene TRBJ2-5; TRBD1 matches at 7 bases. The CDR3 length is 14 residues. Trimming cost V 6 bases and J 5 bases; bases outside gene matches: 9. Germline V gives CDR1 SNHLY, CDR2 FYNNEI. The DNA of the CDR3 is TGTGCCAGCAGCGCAAGGACAGGAAGGGAGACCCAGTACTTC. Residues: CASSARTGRETQYF.

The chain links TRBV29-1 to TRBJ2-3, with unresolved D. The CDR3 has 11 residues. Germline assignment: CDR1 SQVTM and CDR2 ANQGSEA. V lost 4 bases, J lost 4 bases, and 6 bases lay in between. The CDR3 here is CSVVPPDTQYF. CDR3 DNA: TGCAGCGTTGTGCCTCCAGATACGCAGTATTTT.

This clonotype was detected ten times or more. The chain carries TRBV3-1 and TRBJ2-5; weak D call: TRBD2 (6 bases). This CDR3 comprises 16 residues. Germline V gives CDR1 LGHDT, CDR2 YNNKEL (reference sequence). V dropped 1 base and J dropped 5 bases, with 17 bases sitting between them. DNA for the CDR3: TGTGCCAGCAGCCAAGTACGGGGGAGTGGGGCGGAGACCCAGTACTTC. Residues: CASSQVRGSGAETQYF.

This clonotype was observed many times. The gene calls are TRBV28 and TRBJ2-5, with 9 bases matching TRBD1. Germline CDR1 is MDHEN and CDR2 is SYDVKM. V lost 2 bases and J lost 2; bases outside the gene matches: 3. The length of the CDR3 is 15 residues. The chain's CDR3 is CASSLRTGVQETQYF. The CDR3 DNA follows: TGTGCCAGCAGTTTACGGACAGGGGTTCAAGAGACCCAGTACTTC.